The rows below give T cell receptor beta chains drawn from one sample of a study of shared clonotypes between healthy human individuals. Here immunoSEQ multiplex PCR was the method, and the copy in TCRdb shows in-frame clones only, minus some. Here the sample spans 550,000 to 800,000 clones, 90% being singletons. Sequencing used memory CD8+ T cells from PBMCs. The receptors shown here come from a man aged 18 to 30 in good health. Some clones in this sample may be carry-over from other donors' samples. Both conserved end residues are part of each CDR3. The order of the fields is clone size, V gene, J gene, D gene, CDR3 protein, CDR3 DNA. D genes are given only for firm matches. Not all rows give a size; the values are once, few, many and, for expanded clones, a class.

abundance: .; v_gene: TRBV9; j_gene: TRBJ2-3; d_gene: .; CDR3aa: CASSAWQGDTQYF; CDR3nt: TGTGCCAGCAGCGCTTGGCAGGGAGATACGCAGTATTTT
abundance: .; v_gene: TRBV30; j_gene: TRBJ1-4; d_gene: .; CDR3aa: CAWSWTVNEKLFF; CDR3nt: TGTGCCTGGAGCTGGACAGTTAATGAAAAACTGTTTTTT
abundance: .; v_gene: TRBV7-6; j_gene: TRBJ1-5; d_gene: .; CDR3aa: CASSLVFRGLGNQPQHF; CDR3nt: TGTGCCAGCAGCTTAGTCTTCAGGGGCCTGGGCAATCAGCCCCAGCATTTT
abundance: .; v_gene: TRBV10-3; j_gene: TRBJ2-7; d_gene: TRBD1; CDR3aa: CAISEPGQGSYEQYF; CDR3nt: TGTGCCATCAGTGAGCCGGGACAGGGCTCCTACGAGCAGTACTTC
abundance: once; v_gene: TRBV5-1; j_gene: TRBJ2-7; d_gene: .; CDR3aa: CASRPDQQLEQYF; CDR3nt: TGCGCCAGCAGGCCCGACCAACAGCTCGAGCAGTACTTC
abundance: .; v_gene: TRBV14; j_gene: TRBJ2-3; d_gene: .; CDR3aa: CASSHVAVRPDTQYF; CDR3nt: TGTGCCAGCAGCCATGTAGCAGTGAGGCCAGATACGCAGTATTTT
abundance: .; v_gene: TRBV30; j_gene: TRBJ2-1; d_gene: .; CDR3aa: CAAESSDYNEQFF; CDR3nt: TGTGCCGCCGAATCTAGCGACTACAATGAGCAGTTCTTC
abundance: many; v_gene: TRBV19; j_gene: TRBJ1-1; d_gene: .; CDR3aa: CAVGGLRNTEAFF; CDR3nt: TGTGCCGTCGGAGGGCTGCGGAACACTGAAGCTTTCTTT
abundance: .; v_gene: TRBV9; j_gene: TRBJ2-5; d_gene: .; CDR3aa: CASNAGTGPETQYF; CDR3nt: TGTGCCAGCAACGCCGGGACTGGCCCAGAGACCCAGTACTTC
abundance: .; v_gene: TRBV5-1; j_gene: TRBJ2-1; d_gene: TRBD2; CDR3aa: CASSRRTSGDYNEQFF; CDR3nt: TGCGCCAGCAGCCGACGGACTAGCGGGGACTACAATGAGCAGTTCTTC
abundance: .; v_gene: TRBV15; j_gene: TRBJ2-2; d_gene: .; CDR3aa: CATPRSNQAPGTGELFF; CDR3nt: TGTGCCACCCCTCGGAGTAATCAGGCCCCGGGGACCGGGGAGCTGTTTTTT
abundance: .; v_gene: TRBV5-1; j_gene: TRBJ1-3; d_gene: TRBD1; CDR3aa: CASSLDRGGGNTIYF; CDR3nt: TGCGCCAGCAGCCTCGACAGGGGCGGCGGAAACACCATATATTTT
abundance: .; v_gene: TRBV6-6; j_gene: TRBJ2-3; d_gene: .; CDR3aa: CASSYHRVDTQYF; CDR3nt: TGTGCCAGCAGTTACCACAGGGTTGATACGCAGTATTTT
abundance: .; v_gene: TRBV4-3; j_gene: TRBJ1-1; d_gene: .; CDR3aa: CASSPLWGEKNTEAFF; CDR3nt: TGCGCCAGCAGCCCGCTATGGGGGGAAAAGAACACTGAAGCTTTCTTT
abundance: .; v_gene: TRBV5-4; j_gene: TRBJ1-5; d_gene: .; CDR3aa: CASSLGGDEPQHF; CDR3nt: TGTGCCAGCAGCTTGGGCGGCGACGAGCCCCAGCATTTT
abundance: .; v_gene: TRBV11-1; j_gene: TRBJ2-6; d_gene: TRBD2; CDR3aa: CASSLRGGSLSGANVLTF; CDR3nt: TGTGCCAGCAGCTTACGCGGGGGTTCCCTCTCTGGGGCCAACGTCCTGACTTTC
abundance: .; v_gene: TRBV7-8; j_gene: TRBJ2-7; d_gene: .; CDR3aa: CASSSMGEQYF; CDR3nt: TGTGCCAGCAGCTCTATGGGCGAGCAGTACTTC
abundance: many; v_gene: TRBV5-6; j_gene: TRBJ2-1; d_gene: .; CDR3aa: CASSLAGLANRQFF; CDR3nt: TGTGCCAGCAGCTTGGCCGGGCTAGCGAACCGACAGTTCTTC
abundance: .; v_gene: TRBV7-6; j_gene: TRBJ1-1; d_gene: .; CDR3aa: CASSSLGSRTYTEAFF; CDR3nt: TGTGCCAGCAGCTCACTGGGAAGTCGGACCTACACTGAAGCTTTCTTT
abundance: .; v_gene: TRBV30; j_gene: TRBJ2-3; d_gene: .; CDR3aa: CAWSVLAGDTQYF; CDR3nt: TGTGCCTGGAGTGTACTTGCGGGAGATACGCAGTATTTT
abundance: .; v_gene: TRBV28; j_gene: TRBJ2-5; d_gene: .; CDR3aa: CASSLLPGRETQYF; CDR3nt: TGTGCCAGCAGTCTCCTCCCAGGGAGAGAGACCCAGTACTTC
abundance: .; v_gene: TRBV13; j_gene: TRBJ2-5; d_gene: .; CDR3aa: CASSFGASTETQYF; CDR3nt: TGTGCCAGCAGCTTTGGCGCCAGCACCGAGACCCAGTACTTC
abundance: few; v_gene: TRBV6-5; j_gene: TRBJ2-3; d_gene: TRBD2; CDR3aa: CASSPGGPPDTQYF; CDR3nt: TGTGCCAGCAGCCCGGGAGGGCCCCCAGATACGCAGTATTTT
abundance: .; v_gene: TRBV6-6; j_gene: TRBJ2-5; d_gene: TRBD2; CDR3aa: CASSYTGLDWETQYF; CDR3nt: TGTGCCAGCAGTTACACGGGACTAGACTGGGAGACCCAGTACTTC
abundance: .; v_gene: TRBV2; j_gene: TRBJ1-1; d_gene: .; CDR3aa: CASSERSWGGLDTEAFF; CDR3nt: TGTGCCAGCAGTGAACGGTCTTGGGGAGGGTTAGACACTGAAGCTTTCTTT
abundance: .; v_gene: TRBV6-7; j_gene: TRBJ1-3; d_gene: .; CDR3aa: CASSYSRPREGGGNTIYF; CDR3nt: TGTGCCAGCAGTTACTCACGCCCAAGAGAGGGCGGGGGAAACACCATATATTTT
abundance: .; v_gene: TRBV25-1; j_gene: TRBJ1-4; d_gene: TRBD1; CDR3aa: CASSESDRGDEKLFF; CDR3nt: TGTGCCAGCAGTGAATCTGACAGGGGGGATGAAAAACTGTTTTTT
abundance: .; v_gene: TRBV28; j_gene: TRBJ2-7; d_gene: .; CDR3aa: CASSPLFYEQYF; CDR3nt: TGTGCCAGCAGTCCCCTGTTCTACGAGCAGTACTTC
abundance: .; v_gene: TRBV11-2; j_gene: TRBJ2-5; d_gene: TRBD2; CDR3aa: CASSLLAGAGQETQYF; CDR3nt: TGTGCCAGCAGCTTACTAGCGGGAGCCGGACAGGAGACCCAGTACTTC
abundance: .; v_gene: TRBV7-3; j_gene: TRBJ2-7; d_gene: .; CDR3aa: CASSLAGRSYEQYF; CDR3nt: TGTGCCAGCAGCCTTGCGGGACGGTCTTACGAGCAGTACTTC
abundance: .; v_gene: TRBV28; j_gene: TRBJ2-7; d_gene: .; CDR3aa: CASSHDTYEQYF; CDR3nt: TGTGCCAGCAGCCACGACACCTACGAGCAGTACTTC
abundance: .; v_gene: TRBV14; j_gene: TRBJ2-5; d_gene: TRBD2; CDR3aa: CASSPTSGRRGGETQYF; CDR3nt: TGTGCCAGCAGCCCGACTAGCGGGAGAAGAGGTGGAGAGACCCAGTACTTC